The 19 T cell receptor beta chains below come from one sample, sequenced in a study of OX40 agonist ivuxolimab in advanced cancers. Generated by immunoSEQ multiplex PCR, the TCRdb table keeps only in-frame clones and is missing some. This sample carries 77,000 or so clones, 70% to 85% of them seen once, and the ten largest clones take roughly 0.5%. The specimen was CD4+ or CD8+ T cells sorted from blood, collected in a trial of the OX40 agonist ivuxolimab. The receptors were sampled from an adult with an advanced solid tumor such as melanoma, head and neck, liver or kidney cancer.

The gene calls are TRBV11-2 and TRBJ1-2; D uncertain. The CDR3 runs 15 residues. Trimming removed 0 bases from V and 8 bases from J, with 16 bases in between. Germline lookup yields CDR1 SGHAT and CDR2 FQNNGV. CDR3 sequence (DNA): TGTGCCAGCAGCTTAGAGGCAGCCGGGCTAGGCGGCTACACCTTC. Translating gives CASSLEAAGLGGYTF.

The chain recombines TRBV6-6 with TRBJ1-1; D might be TRBD1 (5 bases). Germline V gene data show CDR1 as MNHNY and CDR2 as SVGAGI (reference sequence). The CDR3 has 16 amino acids. Trimming took 6 bases from V and 0 from J, leaving 17 bases between them. The CDR3 is CASSPWGVDMNTEAFF. Here the CDR3 DNA reads TGTGCCAGCAGCCCCTGGGGGGTGGACATGAACACTGAAGCTTTCTTT.

The chain uses TRBV28 and TRBJ2-7, with no clear D. The CDR3 runs 13 residues. Trimming removed 7 bases at V and 3 bases at J, with 13 bases between. From germline, CDR1 is MDHEN and CDR2 SYDVKM. The chain's CDR3 is CASNRIGYYEQYF. CDR3 sequence (DNA): TGTGCCAGCAATCGGATAGGCTACTACGAGCAGTACTTC.

V is TRBV5-4 and J is TRBJ1-2; D is perhaps TRBD1 (5 bases). The CDR3 loop spans 15 amino acids. The germline V gene has CDR1 SGHNT and CDR2 YYREEE (reference sequence). Trimming cost V 2 bases and J 4 bases, with 15 bases left between them. The CDR3 loop is CASSFGGRGSYGYTF. In DNA, the CDR3 is TGTGCCAGCAGCTTTGGGGGAAGGGGTAGCTATGGCTACACCTTC.

About this clone itself: A much larger clone differs by one base, so this may be a read error. This CDR3 is also generated by other DNA sequences in the sample. The gene calls are TRBV5-1 and TRBJ2-3; no reliable D call. This CDR3 is 12 amino acids long. V lost 3 bases and J lost 0, with 2 bases in between. Germline V gene lookup returns CDR1 SGHRS and CDR2 YFSETQ. CDR3 DNA: TGCGCCAGCAGCTCAAGCACAGATACGCAGTATTTT. Translated, it gives CASSSSTDTQYF.

The chain links TRBV7-8 to TRBJ2-1; 13 bases match TRBD2. The CDR3 runs to 16 residues. Germline V gene data show CDR1 as SGHVS and CDR2 as FQNEAQ. Losses at the gene ends were 1 base for V and 6 bases for J; bases not matched to a gene: 3. The CDR3 region is CASSLVRTSGSNEQFF. In nucleotides, the CDR3 is TGTGCCAGCAGCTTAGTAAGGACTAGCGGGAGCAATGAGCAGTTCTTC.

This rearrangement joins TRBV11-1 to TRBJ2-3, with D possibly being TRBD2 (6 bases). The germline CDR1 and CDR2 sequences are SGHAT and FQDESV (reference sequence). With 1 base removed from V and 2 bases from J, the gap between germline ends came to 13 bases. The CDR3 is made up of 16 amino acids. The CDR3 region is CASSLVGGNPTDTQYF. In nucleotides, the CDR3 is TGTGCCAGCAGCTTAGTAGGCGGGAACCCCACAGATACGCAGTATTTT.

The genes are TRBV5-4 and TRBJ2-7; TRBD1 might be the D (7 bases). The length of the CDR3 is 15 residues. V dropped 9 bases and J dropped 3 bases, with 22 bases sitting between them. CDR1 SGHNT and CDR2 YYREEE come from the germline V gene (reference sequence). The CDR3 sequence is CATLEEGAHNYEQYF. The CDR3, as DNA: TGTGCCACCCTAGAGGAGGGGGCGCATAACTACGAGCAGTACTTC.

The rearrangement uses TRBV5-1 and TRBJ2-7, with TRBD2 matching over 9 bases. Germline V gives CDR1 SGHRS, CDR2 YFSETQ. This CDR3 region has 18 residues. The J segment lost 2 bases and the V segment lost 0 bases, leaving 12 bases of the junction unmatched. The CDR3 spells CASSLASAILAGPYEQYF. In DNA, the CDR3 is TGCGCCAGCAGCTTGGCCAGTGCAATTCTAGCGGGACCCTACGAGCAGTACTTC. Using reference TRBV5-1 and TRBJ2-7 for the parts outside the CDR3, the full variable domain is KAGVTQTPRYLIKTRGQQVTLSCSPISGHRSVSWYQQTPGQGLQFLFEYFSETQRNKGNFPGRFSGRQFSNSRSEMNVSTLELGDSALYLCASSLASAILAGPYEQYFGPGTRLTVT.

This clone has just one count. This chain uses TRBV28 with TRBJ2-6, with 9 bases aligning to TRBD1. Germline trimming cut 4 bases from V and 0 bases from J; bases unmatched to any gene: 10. The CDR3 spans 19 residues. CDR1 is MDHEN, CDR2 SYDVKM, per germline. CDR3 nucleotide sequence: TGTGCCAGCAGTTCCCCGACAGGGGGTCGTAACTCTGGGGCCAACGTCCTGACTTTC. Amino acids: CASSSPTGGRNSGANVLTF.

The chain links TRBV9 to TRBJ2-2; D is unclear. CDR1 is SGDLS and CDR2 is YYNGEE in the germline V gene. The CDR3 has 13 residues. The V end lost 0 bases, the J end lost 8 bases, and 8 bases lay between the germline ends. The CDR3 loop is CASSVATRGELFF. CDR3 bases: TGTGCCAGCAGCGTAGCTACGAGGGGGGAGCTGTTTTTT.

V and J are TRBV4-2 and TRBJ2-1, with 7 bases matching TRBD2. J gave up 9 bases and V 0 bases, and 8 bases lay outside the gene matches. The CDR3 contains 15 residues. Germline V gene lookup returns CDR1 LGHNA and CDR2 YNFKEQ. The CDR3 nucleotides are TGTGCCAGCAGCCAAGATAGGGCAACTAGCGCTGAGCAGTTCTTC. Translation gives CASSQDRATSAEQFF.

CDR3 DNA: TGTGCCAGCAGTGAAGACAGGGCGGGCCCCGAGACCCAGTACTTC. Translated: CASSEDRAGPETQYF. This chain joins TRBV6-1 and TRBJ2-5; a weak D match, TRBD1 (6 bases). The V gene lost 1 base and the J gene lost 5 bases, with 14 bases spanning the gap. The CDR3 extends over 15 amino acids. The germline CDR1 and CDR2 sequences are MNHNS and SASEGT.

The J gene is TRBJ2-3, the V gene TRBV7-2; D not certain. Trimming shortened V by 6 bases and J by 4 bases, and 8 bases separated the two germline ends. This CDR3 has 12 residues. Germline CDR1 reads SGHTA; CDR2 reads FQGNSA. CDR3 sequence: CASSRVADTQYF. The CDR3 nucleotides are TGTGCCAGCAGTCGAGTCGCAGATACGCAGTATTTT.

The chain combines TRBV21-1 with TRBJ1-4; TRBD1 reflects the table's D call only, with no check against the DNA. TRBV21-1 is an annotated pseudogene. The CDR3 loop spans 17 amino acids. As DNA, the CDR3 is TGTGCCAGCAGCAAAGGGGGGCACCCTCTTTACAGTGAAAAACTGTTTTTT. Protein product: CASSKGGHPLYSEKLFF.

To note about this clone: Additional DNA sequences in this sample encode the identical CDR3. The chain uses TRBV19 and TRBJ1-1; TRBD1 matches 9 bases. The CDR3 is made up of 14 amino acids. Per the germline V gene, CDR1 is LNHDA and CDR2 is SQIVND (reference sequence). V shed 5 bases, J shed 5 bases, and the junction held 6 bases outside the gene matches. DNA of the CDR3: TGTGCCAGTAGTCCCGGACAGGGGTGGACTGAAGCTTTCTTT. Amino acid sequence: CASSPGQGWTEAFF.

Sample share makes this clone medium-sized. This chain uses TRBV5-1 with TRBJ1-2; 7 nucleotides line up with TRBD1. Germline assignment: CDR1 SGHRS and CDR2 YFSETQ. The CDR3 length is 13 residues. V shed 0 bases, J shed 8 bases, and the junction held 4 bases outside the gene matches. CDR3 bases: TGCGCCAGCAGCTTGGAGGGGGCGTCGGGCTACACCTTC. Protein: CASSLEGASGYTF.

The chain carries TRBV7-8 and TRBJ1-3; possible D gene TRBD1, 5 bases. This CDR3 has 17 amino acids. V was trimmed by 7 bases and J by 2 bases, leaving 21 bases between them. Germline CDR1 SGHVS, CDR2 FQNEAQ. CDR3 residues: CASTGTQRGPPGNTIYF. CDR3 bases: TGTGCCAGCACTGGGACGCAGCGTGGGCCTCCTGGAAACACCATATATTTT.

The rearrangement uses TRBV10-3 and TRBJ2-7; 8 bases map to TRBD1. This CDR3 is 14 amino acids long. With 4 bases clipped from V and 4 bases from J, the junction kept 6 bases outside the gene matches. From germline, CDR1 is ENHRY and CDR2 SYGVKD. The CDR3 DNA sequence: TGTGCCATCAGTGGTGGGACAGGTGATTACGAGCAGTACTTC. Amino acids: CAISGGTGDYEQYF.